This TCR beta chain is from a study of shared clonotypes between healthy human individuals. Study-level findings and limits: Represented diversity, genetic and exposure-history alike, was limited by few donors. Only blood was sampled, and tissue TCR repertoires likely differ from blood ones.

Authors' analysis steps: Junction-only sequences without quality scores came from ImmunoSEQ, so filtering differed. Libraries were prepared by immunoSEQ multiplex PCR; TCRdb keeps only in-frame clonotypes and omits some of them. V, J and clone size are those of that table, while D and trimming were read from the DNA. The sample has roughly 640,000 clones, about 74% seen once. The CDR3 is 18 amino acids. Germline CDR1 and CDR2: SGHNT and YYREEE (reference sequence). V gave up 3 bases and J gave up 0 bases; unmatched junction bases: 9. On this clone itself: Its antigen remains unidentified.

Specimen: memory CD4+ T cells sorted from blood. Subset here: CD45RA-negative fraction. V and J are TRBV5-4 and TRBJ1-1, with TRBD1 matching 12 bases. This clonotype was sampled from a woman in her twenties or thirties in good health. For the CDR3, the DNA is TGTGCCAGCAGCTCCTTGGGACAGGGGGCACTTATGAACACTGAAGCTTTCTTT. It translates to CASSSLGQGALMNTEAFF.